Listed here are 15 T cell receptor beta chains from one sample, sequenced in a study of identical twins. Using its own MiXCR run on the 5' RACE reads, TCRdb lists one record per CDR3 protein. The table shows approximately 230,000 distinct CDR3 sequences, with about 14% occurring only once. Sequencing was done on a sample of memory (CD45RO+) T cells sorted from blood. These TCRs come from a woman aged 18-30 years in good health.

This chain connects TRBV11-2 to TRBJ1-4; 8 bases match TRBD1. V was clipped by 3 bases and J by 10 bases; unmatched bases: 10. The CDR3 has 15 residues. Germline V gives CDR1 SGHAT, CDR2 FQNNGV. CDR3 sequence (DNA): TGTGCCAGCAGCTTCATAACAGGGGGTTTGGGAAAACTGTTTTTT. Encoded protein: CASSFITGGLGKLFF. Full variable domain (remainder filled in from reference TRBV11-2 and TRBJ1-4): EAGVAQSPRYKIIEKRQSVAFWCNPISGHATLYWYQQILGQGPKLLIQFQNNGVVDDSQLPKDRFSAERLKGVDSTLKIQPAKLEDSAVYLCASSFITGGLGKLFFGSGTQLSVL.

The CDR3 DNA follows: TGTGCCAGTAGCCCTCTTGGCGGAGGAAAGACCCAGTACTTC. Translating gives CASSPLGGGKTQYF. The gene calls are TRBV19 and TRBJ2-5; possibly TRBD2 for D (5 bases). The CDR3 runs 14 residues. V shed 6 bases and J shed 6 bases, with 17 bases lying between them. In germline, CDR1 is LNHDA, CDR2 SQIVND (reference sequence).

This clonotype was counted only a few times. CDR3 protein: CSAFPTSGKYNEQFF. CDR3 DNA sequence: TGCAGTGCTTTCCCGACTAGCGGGAAATACAATGAGCAGTTCTTC. The rearrangement joins TRBV20-1 to TRBJ2-1; 11 bases align to TRBD2. The CDR3 contains 15 residues. Trimming at V came to 5 bases and at J to 4 bases, leaving 7 bases not matched to a gene. Germline CDR1 DFQATT, CDR2 SNEGSKA (reference sequence).

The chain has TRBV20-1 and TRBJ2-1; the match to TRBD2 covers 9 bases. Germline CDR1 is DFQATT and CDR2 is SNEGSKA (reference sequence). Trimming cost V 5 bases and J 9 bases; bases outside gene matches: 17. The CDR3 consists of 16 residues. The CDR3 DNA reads TGCAGTGCTCCCCCGAGGGGCCCGCTAGCGGGGAGTGAGCAGTTCTTC. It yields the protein CSAPPRGPLAGSEQFF.

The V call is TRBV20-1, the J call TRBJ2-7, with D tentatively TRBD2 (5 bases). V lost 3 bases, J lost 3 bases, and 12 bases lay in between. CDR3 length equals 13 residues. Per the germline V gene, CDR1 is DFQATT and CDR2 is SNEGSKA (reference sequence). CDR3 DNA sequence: TGCAGTGCTAGTCCCACGGACTTCTACGAGCAGTACTTC. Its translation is CSASPTDFYEQYF.

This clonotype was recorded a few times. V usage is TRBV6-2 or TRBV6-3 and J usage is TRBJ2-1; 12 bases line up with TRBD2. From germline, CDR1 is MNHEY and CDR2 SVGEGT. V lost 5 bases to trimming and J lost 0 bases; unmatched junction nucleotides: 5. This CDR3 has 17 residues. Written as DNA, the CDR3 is TGTGCCAGCAGTCTCCCGGGACTAGCGGGCTCCTACAATGAGCAGTTCTTC. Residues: CASSLPGLAGSYNEQFF.

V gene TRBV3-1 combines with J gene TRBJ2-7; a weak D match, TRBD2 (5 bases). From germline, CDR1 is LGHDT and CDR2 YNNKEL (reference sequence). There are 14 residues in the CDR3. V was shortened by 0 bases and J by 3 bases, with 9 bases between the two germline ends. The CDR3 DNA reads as TGTGCCAGCAGCCAAGACTGGGGAGTCTACGAGCAGTACTTC. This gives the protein CASSQDWGVYEQYF.

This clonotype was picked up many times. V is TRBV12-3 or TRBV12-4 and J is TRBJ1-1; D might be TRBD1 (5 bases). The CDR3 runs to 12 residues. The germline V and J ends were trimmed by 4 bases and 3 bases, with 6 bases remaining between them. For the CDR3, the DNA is TGTGCCAGCAGTTCAGGGTACACTGAAGCTTTCTTT. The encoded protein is CASSSGYTEAFF.

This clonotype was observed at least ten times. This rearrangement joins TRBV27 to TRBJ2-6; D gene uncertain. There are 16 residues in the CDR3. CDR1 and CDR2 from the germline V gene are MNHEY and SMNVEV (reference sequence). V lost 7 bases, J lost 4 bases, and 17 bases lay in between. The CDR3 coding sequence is TGTGCCAGCAAAAAATTTTGGGCGAGCGGGGCCAACGTCCTGACTTTC. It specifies CASKKFWASGANVLTF.

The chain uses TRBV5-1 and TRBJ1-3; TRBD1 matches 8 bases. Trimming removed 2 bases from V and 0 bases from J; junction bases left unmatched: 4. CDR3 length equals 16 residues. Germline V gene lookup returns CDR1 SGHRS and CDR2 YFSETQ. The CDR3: CASSFQGANSGNTIYF. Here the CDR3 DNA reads TGCGCCAGCAGCTTCCAGGGGGCTAACTCTGGAAACACCATATATTTT.

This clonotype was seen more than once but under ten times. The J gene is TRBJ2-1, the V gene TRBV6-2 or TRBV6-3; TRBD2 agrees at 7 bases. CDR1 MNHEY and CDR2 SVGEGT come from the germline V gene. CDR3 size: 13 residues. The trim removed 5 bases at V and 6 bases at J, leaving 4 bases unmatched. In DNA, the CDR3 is TGTGCCAGCAGTCTACGGACTAGCAATGAGCAGTTCTTC. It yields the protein CASSLRTSNEQFF.

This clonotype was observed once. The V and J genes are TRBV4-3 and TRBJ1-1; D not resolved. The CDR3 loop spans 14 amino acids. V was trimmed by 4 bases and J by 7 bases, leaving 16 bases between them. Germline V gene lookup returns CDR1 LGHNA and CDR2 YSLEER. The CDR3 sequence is CASSPNTGVGEAFF. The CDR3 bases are TGCGCCAGCAGCCCCAATACCGGGGTGGGTGAAGCTTTCTTT.

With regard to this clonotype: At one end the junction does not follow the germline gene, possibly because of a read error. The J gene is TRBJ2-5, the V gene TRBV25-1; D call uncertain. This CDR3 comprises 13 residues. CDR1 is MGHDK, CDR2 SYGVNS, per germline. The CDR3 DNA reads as TGTGCCAGCAGTGTAGGGCTTAGAGAGACCCAGTACTTT. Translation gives CASSVGLRETQYF.

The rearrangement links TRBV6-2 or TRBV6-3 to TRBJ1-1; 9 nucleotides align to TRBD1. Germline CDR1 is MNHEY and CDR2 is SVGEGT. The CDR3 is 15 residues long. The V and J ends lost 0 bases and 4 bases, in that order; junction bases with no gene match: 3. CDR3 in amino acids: CASSYSGTGTTEAFF. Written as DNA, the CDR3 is TGTGCCAGCAGTTACTCCGGGACAGGGACCACTGAAGCTTTCTTT.

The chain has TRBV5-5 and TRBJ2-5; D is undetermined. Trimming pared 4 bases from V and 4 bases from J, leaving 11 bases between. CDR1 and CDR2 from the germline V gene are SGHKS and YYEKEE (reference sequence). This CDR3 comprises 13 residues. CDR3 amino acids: CASSIDVGETQYF. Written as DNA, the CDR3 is TGTGCCAGCAGCATAGATGTTGGAGAGACCCAGTACTTC.